The 27 T cell receptor beta chains listed next were all sequenced from one sample in a study of T cell responses to AZD1222 COVID-19 vaccine. Clones were read by immunoSEQ multiplex PCR, and TCRdb kept only the in-frame ones, dropping some. The sample has approximately 120,000 clones; 88% are singletons. The material was peripheral blood, obtained 28 days after the second AZD1222 dose. These receptors were taken from an adult who received the AZD1222 COVID-19 vaccine.

The chain is built from TRBV19 and TRBJ1-1; no clear D. The CDR3 has 13 residues. Between the trimmed V and J ends, which lost 4 bases and 1 base, there was a span of 7 bases. The germline gives CDR1 LNHDA, CDR2 SQIVND (reference sequence). CDR3 residues: CASSRVPNTEAFF. The DNA for the CDR3 is TGTGCCAGTAGTAGGGTCCCGAACACTGAAGCTTTCTTT.

The rearrangement joins TRBV25-1 to TRBJ2-7, with D tentatively TRBD1 or TRBD2 (6 bases each). Germline assignment: CDR1 MGHDK and CDR2 SYGVNS. The V end was cut by 7 bases, the J end by 5 bases, with 12 bases between. The CDR3 spans 12 residues. The CDR3 is CASNGGGNEQYF. The CDR3 nucleotides read TGTGCCAGCAACGGAGGGGGGAACGAGCAGTACTTC.

The chain uses TRBV6-5 and TRBJ1-1; a weak D match, TRBD1 (6 bases). The germline V gene has CDR1 MNHEY and CDR2 SVGAGI. V was trimmed by 5 bases and J by 11 bases, leaving 18 bases between them. This CDR3 is 13 amino acids long. CDR3 in amino acids: CASSLGTGSGAFF. As DNA, the CDR3 is TGTGCCAGCAGTCTGGGAACAGGGTCAGGGGCTTTCTTT.

J is TRBJ2-3 and V is TRBV11-3, with D possibly being TRBD1 or TRBD2 (5 bases each). Germline V gene sequence: CDR1 SGHNT, CDR2 YENEEA. Trimming removed 10 bases from V and 4 bases from J, with 18 bases in between. The CDR3 runs to 14 residues. CDR3 sequence reads: CATQSGTWADTQYF. The CDR3 DNA sequence: TGTGCCACCCAATCAGGGACCTGGGCAGATACGCAGTATTTT.

This clone has more than one count but fewer than ten. The rearrangement links TRBV18 to TRBJ1-1; no definite D call. This CDR3 has 13 amino acids. Germline-derived CDR1 and CDR2 are KGHSH and LQKENI. V lost 3 bases and J 3 bases, leaving 8 bases between the germline ends. CDR3 in DNA: TGTGCCAGCTCACCGGCGGGATACACTGAAGCTTTCTTT. Its protein product is CASSPAGYTEAFF.

This clone was recorded once. This chain links TRBV11-1 with TRBJ2-3; D is perhaps TRBD2 (5 bases). The V gene lost 1 base and the J gene lost 5 bases, with 10 bases spanning the gap. Germline loops: CDR1 SGHAT, CDR2 FQDESV (reference sequence). The CDR3 sequence is 14 residues long. This CDR3 reads CASSLGAAEDTQYF. DNA for the CDR3: TGTGCCAGCAGCTTAGGAGCGGCGGAAGATACGCAGTATTTT.

This clone was seen only once. The DNA of the CDR3 is TGTGCCAGCAGCCCCCCGGGGTCTAACTATGGCTACACCTTC. It translates to CASSPPGSNYGYTF. This chain connects TRBV7-9 to TRBJ1-2; D gene unclear. CDR1 and CDR2 (germline): SEHNR, FQNEAQ (reference sequence). V dropped 5 bases and J dropped 0 bases, with 10 bases sitting between them. The CDR3 length is 14 residues. Complete variable domain (other parts from reference TRBV7-9 and TRBJ1-2): DTGVSQNPRHKITKRGQNVTFRCDPISEHNRLYWYRQTLGQGPEFLTYFQNEAQLEKSRLLSDRFSAERPKGSFSTLEIQRTEQGDSAMYLCASSPPGSNYGYTFGSGTRLTVV.

The rearrangement links TRBV7-2 to TRBJ1-5, with D tentatively TRBD1 (6 bases). V was pared by 6 bases and J by 5 bases, with 11 bases between. This CDR3 region has 13 residues. Germline V gene sequence: CDR1 SGHTA, CDR2 FQGNSA. CDR3 in amino acids: CASSTGSYQPQHF. CDR3 nucleotides: TGTGCCAGCAGTACAGGGTCCTATCAGCCCCAGCATTTT.

The V gene is TRBV5-1, the J gene TRBJ2-1; D is uncertain. The CDR3 contains 14 residues. The ends were cut back, 0 bases at V and 2 bases at J, with 6 bases in the middle. Per the germline V gene, CDR1 is SGHRS and CDR2 is YFSETQ. The CDR3 DNA reads as TGCGCCAGCAGCTTGGATGTTACCTACAATGAGCAGTTCTTC. Its protein product is CASSLDVTYNEQFF.

The CDR3 sequence is CASSLQNYGYTF. The CDR3 DNA is TGTGCCAGCAGTTTGCAGAACTATGGCTACACCTTC. The chain couples TRBV28 to TRBJ1-2; no definite D call. This CDR3 is built from 12 residues. Deletions cut 3 bases from V and 2 bases from J, with 4 bases between. The germline V gene has CDR1 MDHEN and CDR2 SYDVKM.

The chain joins TRBV2 to TRBJ2-4; 7 bases fit TRBD1. Germline-derived CDR1 and CDR2 are SNHLY and FYNNEI. Unmatched junction bases numbered 9, after V lost 7 bases and J lost 9 bases. The CDR3 has 13 residues. The CDR3 protein is CASTQGGSGIQYF. The CDR3 coding sequence is TGTGCCAGCACCCAAGGGGGCTCGGGCATTCAGTACTTC.

The chain links TRBV7-9 to TRBJ2-5; D is unresolved. The CDR3 length is 14 residues. Germline CDR1 reads SEHNR; CDR2 reads FQNEAQ (reference sequence). Trimming took 5 bases from V and 5 from J, leaving 15 bases between them. As DNA, the CDR3 is TGTGCCAGCAGCGATTCAGGCATCGGGGAGACCCAGTACTTC. It codes for CASSDSGIGETQYF.

V is TRBV28 and J is TRBJ1-5; 10 bases are a match to TRBD1. Germline assignment: CDR1 MDHEN and CDR2 SYDVKM. The CDR3 covers 15 residues. V was clipped by 2 bases and J by 6 bases; unmatched bases: 4. For the CDR3, the DNA is TGTGCCAGCAGTTTAGGCGGACAGGGGGGTCAGCCCCAGCATTTT. It translates to CASSLGGQGGQPQHF.

The J gene is TRBJ1-1, the V gene TRBV7-9; D remains unclear. V shed 5 bases and J shed 0 bases, with 10 bases lying between them. The CDR3 extends over 14 amino acids. Germline CDR1 is SEHNR and CDR2 is FQNEAQ (reference sequence). CDR3 residues: CASSHGSLNTEAFF. The CDR3 nucleotides are TGTGCCAGCAGCCATGGGTCACTGAACACTGAAGCTTTCTTT.

The V call is TRBV19, the J call TRBJ2-1, with D perhaps matching TRBD2 (6 bases). CDR3 size: 14 residues. Trimming shortened V by 5 bases and J by 12 bases, and 20 bases separated the two germline ends. Germline V lookup: CDR1 LNHDA, CDR2 SQIVND (reference sequence). CDR3 sequence (DNA): TGTGCCAGTAGTCCCCAGGGACTGGGCGTAGGGCAGTTCTTC. It specifies CASSPQGLGVGQFF.

V usage is TRBV29-1 and J usage is TRBJ1-3; D remains ambiguous. From germline, CDR1 is SQVTM and CDR2 ANQGSEA. The CDR3 spans 13 residues. V gave up 6 bases and J gave up 3 bases, with 12 bases separating them. In nucleotides, the CDR3 is TGCAGCGTGGAGAGGCAATTTGGAAACACCATATATTTT. Encoded protein: CSVERQFGNTIYF.

The count of this clone is one. The rearrangement joins TRBV6-1 to TRBJ1-2, with D uncertain. The CDR3 sequence is 15 residues long. The V end lost 5 bases, the J end lost 2 bases, and 15 bases lay between the germline ends. Looked up from germline, CDR1 is MNHNS and CDR2 is SASEGT. The CDR3 protein is CASSPTLSANYGYTF. In nucleotides, the CDR3 is TGTGCCAGCAGTCCTACCCTAAGCGCGAACTATGGCTACACCTTC.

The sample holds a few counts of this clone. The chain links TRBV9 to TRBJ2-3; 8 positions match TRBD2. V lost 3 bases and J lost 0; bases outside the gene matches: 6. Looked up from germline, CDR1 is SGDLS and CDR2 is YYNGEE. The CDR3 consists of 16 residues. CDR3 sequence (DNA): TGTGCCAGCAGCGCGTACGGGGGGGAAAGCACAGATACGCAGTATTTT. Translation: CASSAYGGESTDTQYF.

The chain recombines TRBV11-2 with TRBJ2-5; 11 nucleotides match TRBD2. The germline V gene has CDR1 SGHAT and CDR2 FQNNGV. V was pared by 5 bases and J by 7 bases, with 12 bases of the junction left unmatched. This CDR3 has 16 amino acids. The CDR3 is CASSPVGTSGGGTQYF. In nucleotides, the CDR3 is TGTGCCAGCAGCCCCGTTGGGACTAGCGGAGGGGGGACCCAGTACTTC.

V is TRBV25-1 and J is TRBJ1-2; unclear D gene. This CDR3 has 12 residues. Germline loops: CDR1 MGHDK, CDR2 SYGVNS. Trimming removed 3 bases from V and 3 bases from J, with 5 bases in between. CDR3 sequence reads: CASSDYYYGYTF. The CDR3 coding sequence is TGTGCCAGCAGTGATTATTACTATGGCTACACCTTC.

This chain connects TRBV19 to TRBJ2-7, with D uncertain. This CDR3 spans 15 amino acids. Germline V gives CDR1 LNHDA, CDR2 SQIVND (reference sequence). Trimming left V 0 bases short and J 3 bases short, with 12 bases between. This CDR3 reads CASSIDSNGFYEQYF. CDR3 sequence (DNA): TGTGCCAGTAGTATAGATTCAAACGGATTCTACGAGCAGTACTTC.

Only one count was recorded for this clone. This sequence joins TRBV2 and TRBJ2-1, with 9 bases that match TRBD1. Trimming cost V 8 bases and J 7 bases; bases outside gene matches: 3. The V gene's germline CDR1 is SNHLY and CDR2 FYNNEI. CDR3 length: 12 amino acids. This CDR3 reads CASGTGSNEQFF. CDR3 nucleotide sequence: TGTGCCAGCGGGACAGGGAGTAATGAGCAGTTCTTC.

V and J are TRBV13 and TRBJ1-2, with D possibly being TRBD1 (5 bases). Germline V gene lookup returns CDR1 PRHDT and CDR2 FYEKMQ (reference sequence). This CDR3 contains 16 residues. The germline V and J ends were trimmed by 4 bases and 4 bases, with 19 bases remaining between them. This chain's CDR3 is CASSYSGAESVYGYTF. The CDR3 coding sequence is TGTGCCAGCAGCTACAGCGGGGCGGAGTCCGTCTATGGCTACACCTTC.

A remark on this clone: The germline gene is not matched at one end of the junction; a read error may be the cause. The chain couples TRBV7-7 to TRBJ2-7, with a weak D call TRBD1 (5 bases). CDR1 is SSHAT, CDR2 FNYEAQ, per germline (reference sequence). The CDR3 runs 13 residues. CDR3 nucleotides: TGTGCTAGCAGCTTAAGGGGATCCTACGAGCAGTACTTC. This gives the protein CASSLRGSYEQYF.

The chain combines TRBV9 with TRBJ2-3; D assignment may be TRBD1 or TRBD2 (5 bases each). V lost 3 bases and J 2 bases, leaving 10 bases between the germline ends. The CDR3 has 14 residues. The germline V gene has CDR1 SGDLS and CDR2 YYNGEE. DNA for the CDR3: TGTGCCAGCAGCGAGGTGGGGACCACAGATACGCAGTATTTT. Its translation: CASSEVGTTDTQYF.

V and J are TRBV3-1 (or the pseudogene TRBV3-2) and TRBJ2-2; D not resolved. Germline V gives CDR1 LGHDT, CDR2 YNNKEL (reference sequence). Trimming shortened V by 2 bases and J by 1 base, and 2 bases separated the two germline ends. This CDR3 contains 13 residues. The CDR3: CASSQQNTGELFF. CDR3 nucleotide sequence: TGTGCCAGCAGCCAACAGAACACCGGGGAGCTGTTTTTT.

In its sample, this clone was seen a few times. The rearrangement links TRBV11-2 to TRBJ2-3; D ambiguous. CDR1 SGHAT and CDR2 FQNNGV come from the germline V gene. The CDR3 covers 15 residues. Trimming stripped 0 bases from V and 3 bases from J, with 10 bases between. This CDR3 is CASSLEGMATDTQYF. CDR3 nucleotides: TGTGCCAGCAGCTTAGAGGGGATGGCAACAGATACGCAGTATTTT. Full variable domain (rest looked up from reference TRBV11-2 and TRBJ2-3): EAGVAQSPRYKIIEKRQSVAFWCNPISGHATLYWYQQILGQGPKLLIQFQNNGVVDDSQLPKDRFSAERLKGVDSTLKIQPAKLEDSAVYLCASSLEGMATDTQYFGPGTRLTVL.